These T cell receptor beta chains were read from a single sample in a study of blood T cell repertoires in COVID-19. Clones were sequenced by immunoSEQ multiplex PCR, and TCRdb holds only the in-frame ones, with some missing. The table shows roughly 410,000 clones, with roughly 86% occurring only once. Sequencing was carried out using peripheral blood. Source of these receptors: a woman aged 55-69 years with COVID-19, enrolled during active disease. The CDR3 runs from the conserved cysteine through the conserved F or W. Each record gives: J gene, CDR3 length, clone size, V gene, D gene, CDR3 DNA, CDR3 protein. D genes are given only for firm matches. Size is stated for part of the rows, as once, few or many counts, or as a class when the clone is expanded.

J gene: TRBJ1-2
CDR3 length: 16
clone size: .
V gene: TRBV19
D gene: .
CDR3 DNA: TGTGCCAGTAGTATAGCTGGCAGGGGCACTAACTATGGCTACACCTTC
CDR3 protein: CASSIAGRGTNYGYTF

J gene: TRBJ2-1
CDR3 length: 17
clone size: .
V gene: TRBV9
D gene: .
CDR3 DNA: TGTGCCAGCAGCGTAGACGGGGTAGGAACCTACTACAATGAGCAGTTCTTC
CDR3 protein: CASSVDGVGTYYNEQFF

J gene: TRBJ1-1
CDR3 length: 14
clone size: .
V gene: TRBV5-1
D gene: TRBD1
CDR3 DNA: TGCGCCAGCAGCTTGGGGACAGGGGGTACTGAAGCTTTCTTT
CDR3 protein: CASSLGTGGTEAFF

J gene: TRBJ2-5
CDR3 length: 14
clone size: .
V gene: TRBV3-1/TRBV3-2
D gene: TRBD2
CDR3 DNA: TGTGCCAGCAGCCAAAGCGGGGGTGGGGAGACCCAGTACTTC
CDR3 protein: CASSQSGGGETQYF

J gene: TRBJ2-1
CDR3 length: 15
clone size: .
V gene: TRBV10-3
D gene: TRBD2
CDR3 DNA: TGTGCCATCAGTGCGGTAGCGGGGGCCTACAATGAGCAGTTCTTC
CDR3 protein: CAISAVAGAYNEQFF

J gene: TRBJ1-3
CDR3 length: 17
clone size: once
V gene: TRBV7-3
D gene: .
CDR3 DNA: TGTGCCAGCAGCTTAACTTCCCCAGGGGCAGCTGGAAACACCATATATTTT
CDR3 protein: CASSLTSPGAAGNTIYF

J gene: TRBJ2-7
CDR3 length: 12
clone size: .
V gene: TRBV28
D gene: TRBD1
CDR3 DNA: TGTGCCAGCAAGGGGACAGCGTACGAGCAGTACTTC
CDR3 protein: CASKGTAYEQYF

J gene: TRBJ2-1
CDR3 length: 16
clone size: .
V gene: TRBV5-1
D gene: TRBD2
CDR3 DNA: TGCGCCAGCAGCTTCTTATCGGGACTAGCCGGGAATGAGCAGTTCTTC
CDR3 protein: CASSFLSGLAGNEQFF

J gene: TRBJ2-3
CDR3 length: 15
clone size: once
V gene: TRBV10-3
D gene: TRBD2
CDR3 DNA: TGTGCCATCAGTGAGACTAGCGGGGGCACAGATACGCAGTATTTT
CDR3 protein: CAISETSGGTDTQYF

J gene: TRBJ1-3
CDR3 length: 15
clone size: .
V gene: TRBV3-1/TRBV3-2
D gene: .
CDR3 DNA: TGTGCCAGCAGCCAAAGGTCGGGGGCTGGAAACACCATATATTTT
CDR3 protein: CASSQRSGAGNTIYF

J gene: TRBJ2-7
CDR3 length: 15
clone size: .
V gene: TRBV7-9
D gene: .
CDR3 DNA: TGTGCCAGCAGCTTAGCGGGAGACAATCCCTACGAGCAGTACTTC
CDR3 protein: CASSLAGDNPYEQYF

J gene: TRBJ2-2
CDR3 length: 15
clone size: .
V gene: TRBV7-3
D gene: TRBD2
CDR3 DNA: TGTGCCAGCAGCTTAGGGAGCGGGATCCCCGGGGAGCTGTTTTTT
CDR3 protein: CASSLGSGIPGELFF

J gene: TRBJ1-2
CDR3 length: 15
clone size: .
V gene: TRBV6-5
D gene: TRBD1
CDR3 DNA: TGTGCCAGCAGTTACTCGTCCGGGACAGGGGAGGGCTACACCTTC
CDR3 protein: CASSYSSGTGEGYTF

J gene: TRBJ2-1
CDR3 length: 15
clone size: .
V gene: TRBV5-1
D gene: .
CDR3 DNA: TGCGCCAGCAGCCCCAGGGGAGGGACCTACAATGAGCAGTTCTTC
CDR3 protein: CASSPRGGTYNEQFF

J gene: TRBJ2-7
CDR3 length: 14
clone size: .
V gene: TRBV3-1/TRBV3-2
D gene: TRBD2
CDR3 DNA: TGTGCCAGCAGCCTTATGGGGGGGTCCTACGAGCAGTACTTC
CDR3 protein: CASSLMGGSYEQYF

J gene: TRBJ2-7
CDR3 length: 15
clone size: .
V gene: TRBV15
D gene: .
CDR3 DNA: TGTGCCACCAGCAGAGCCGCTGTTGGGCCCTACGAGCAGTACTTC
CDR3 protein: CATSRAAVGPYEQYF

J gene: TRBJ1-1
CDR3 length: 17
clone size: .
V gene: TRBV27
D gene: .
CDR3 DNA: TGTGCCAGCAGTACAGTCCTCGGACAACTCATGAACACTGAAGCTTTCTTT
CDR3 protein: CASSTVLGQLMNTEAFF

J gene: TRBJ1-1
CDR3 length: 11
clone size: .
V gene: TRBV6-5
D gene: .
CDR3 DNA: TGTGCCAGCCGGGGTAACACTGAAGCTTTCTTT
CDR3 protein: CASRGNTEAFF

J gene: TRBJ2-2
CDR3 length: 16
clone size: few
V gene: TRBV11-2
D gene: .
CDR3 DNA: TGTGCCAGCAGCCGCAAACAGGGAGCGAACACCGGGGAGCTGTTTTTT
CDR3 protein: CASSRKQGANTGELFF

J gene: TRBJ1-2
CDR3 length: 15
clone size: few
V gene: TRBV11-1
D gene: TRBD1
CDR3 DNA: TGTGCCAGCAGCCATCGGGGGCAGGGGGCTCTTGGCTACACCTTC
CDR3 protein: CASSHRGQGALGYTF

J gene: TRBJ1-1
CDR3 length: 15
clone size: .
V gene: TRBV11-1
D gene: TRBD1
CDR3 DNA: TGTGCCAGCAGCTTCGAGAGACAGGGGGGCACTGAAGCTTTCTTT
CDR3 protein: CASSFERQGGTEAFF

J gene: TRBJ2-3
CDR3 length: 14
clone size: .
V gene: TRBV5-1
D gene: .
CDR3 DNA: TGCGCCAGCAGTCCTCCGGGAGCTAAGGGTACGCAGTATTTT
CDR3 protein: CASSPPGAKGTQYF

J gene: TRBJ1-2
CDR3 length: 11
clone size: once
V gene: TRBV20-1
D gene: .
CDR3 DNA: TGCAGTGCTTCAACAAGCTATGGCTACACCTTC
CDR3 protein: CSASTSYGYTF

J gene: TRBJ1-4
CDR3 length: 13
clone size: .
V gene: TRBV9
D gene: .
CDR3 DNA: TGTGCCAGCAGCGTAGCAGGGGAGGAAAAACTGTTTTTT
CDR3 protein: CASSVAGEEKLFF

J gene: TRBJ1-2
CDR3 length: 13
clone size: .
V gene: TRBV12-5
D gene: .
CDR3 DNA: TGTGCTAGTGCCCCCGGACTGTCCTATGGCTACACCTTC
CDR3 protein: CASAPGLSYGYTF

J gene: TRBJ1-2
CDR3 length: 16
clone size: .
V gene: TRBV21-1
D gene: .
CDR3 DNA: TGTGCCAGCAGCTCTTGGGAGAGGCAGGACGAGTATGGCTACACCTTC
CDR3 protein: CASSSWERQDEYGYTF

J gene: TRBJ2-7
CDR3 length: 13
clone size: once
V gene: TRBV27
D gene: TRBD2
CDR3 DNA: TGTGCCAGCAGGCGGGTTAGCGGGGTCGAGCAGTACTTC
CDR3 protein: CASRRVSGVEQYF

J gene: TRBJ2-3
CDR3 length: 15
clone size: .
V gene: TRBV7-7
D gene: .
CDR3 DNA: TGTGCTAGCAGCCCGGGACTGTCGATGGCAGATACGCAGTATTTT
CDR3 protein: CASSPGLSMADTQYF

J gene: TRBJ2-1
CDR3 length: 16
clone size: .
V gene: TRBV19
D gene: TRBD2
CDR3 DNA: TGTGCCAGTAGTAGACAGGGACTAGCGGGGGGGGCTGAGCAGTTCTTC
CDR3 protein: CASSRQGLAGGAEQFF

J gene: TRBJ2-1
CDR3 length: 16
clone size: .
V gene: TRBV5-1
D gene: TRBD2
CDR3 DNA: TGCGCCAGCAGCTACGGACTAGCGGGGGTCTACAATGAGCAGTTCTTC
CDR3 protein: CASSYGLAGVYNEQFF

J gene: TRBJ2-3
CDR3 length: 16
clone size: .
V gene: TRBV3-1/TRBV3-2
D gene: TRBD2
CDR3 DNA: TGTGCCAGCAGCCCCCCAAGGAGCGGCGGGGGAGATACGCAGTATTTT
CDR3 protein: CASSPPRSGGGDTQYF

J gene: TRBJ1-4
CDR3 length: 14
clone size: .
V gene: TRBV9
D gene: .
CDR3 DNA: TGTGCCAGCAGCGTACGGGGGTCGGATGAAAAACTGTTTTTT
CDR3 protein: CASSVRGSDEKLFF

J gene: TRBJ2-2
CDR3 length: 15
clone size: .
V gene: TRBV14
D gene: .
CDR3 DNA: TGTGCCAGCAGCCCCCCCGGGCGGGACACCGGGGAGCTGTTTTTT
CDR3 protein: CASSPPGRDTGELFF

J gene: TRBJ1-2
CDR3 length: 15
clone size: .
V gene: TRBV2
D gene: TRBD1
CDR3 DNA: TGTGCCAGCAGCGGCCAGGACAGGGGATACTATGGCTACACCTTC
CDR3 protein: CASSGQDRGYYGYTF

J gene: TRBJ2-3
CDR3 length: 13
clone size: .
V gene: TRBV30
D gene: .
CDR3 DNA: TGTGCCTGGAGCCGCGGGGGCACAGATACGCAGTATTTT
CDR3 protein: CAWSRGGTDTQYF

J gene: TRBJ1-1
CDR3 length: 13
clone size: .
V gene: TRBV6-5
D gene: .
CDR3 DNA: TGTGCCAGCAGAACTTTAGGACAGATCGAAGCTTTCTTT
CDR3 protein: CASRTLGQIEAFF

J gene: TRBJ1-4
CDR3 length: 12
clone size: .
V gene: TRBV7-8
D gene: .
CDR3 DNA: TGTGCCAGCAGCCCGTTCAATGAAAAACTGTTTTTT
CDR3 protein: CASSPFNEKLFF

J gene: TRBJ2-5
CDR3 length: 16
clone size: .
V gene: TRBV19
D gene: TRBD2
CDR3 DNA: TGTGCCAGTAGTAAACTTAGCGGGGGGTTCCAAGAGACCCAGTACTTC
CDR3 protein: CASSKLSGGFQETQYF

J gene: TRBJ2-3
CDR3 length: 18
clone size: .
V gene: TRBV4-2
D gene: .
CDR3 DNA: TGTGCCAGCAGCCATTATACGGGGTCTGGGGGGTTCACAGATACGCAGTATTTT
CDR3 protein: CASSHYTGSGGFTDTQYF

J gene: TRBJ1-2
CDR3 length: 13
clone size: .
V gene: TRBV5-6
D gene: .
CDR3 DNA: TGTGCCAGCAGCCCAGGCCTTAACTATGGCTACACCTTC
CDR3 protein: CASSPGLNYGYTF

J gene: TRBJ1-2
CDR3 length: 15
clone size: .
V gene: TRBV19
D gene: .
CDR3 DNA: TGTGCCAGTGGATCCGGGGGTTACGGATCCTATGGCTACACCTTC
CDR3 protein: CASGSGGYGSYGYTF

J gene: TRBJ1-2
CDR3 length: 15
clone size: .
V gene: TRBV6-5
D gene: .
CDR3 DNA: TGTGCCAGCAGTTATGAGGTTGGGACATATGATGGCTACACCTTC
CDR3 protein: CASSYEVGTYDGYTF

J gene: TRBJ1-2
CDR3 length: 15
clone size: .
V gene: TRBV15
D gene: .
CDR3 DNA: TGTGCTACCAGCAGAGCCCTTGAGATTGGCTATGGCTACACCTTC
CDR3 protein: CATSRALEIGYGYTF

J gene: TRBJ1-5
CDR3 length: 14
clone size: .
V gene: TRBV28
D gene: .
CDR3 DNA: TGTGCCAGCAGTTTCTTTCAGGTGGGTCAGCCCCAGCATTTT
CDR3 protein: CASSFFQVGQPQHF